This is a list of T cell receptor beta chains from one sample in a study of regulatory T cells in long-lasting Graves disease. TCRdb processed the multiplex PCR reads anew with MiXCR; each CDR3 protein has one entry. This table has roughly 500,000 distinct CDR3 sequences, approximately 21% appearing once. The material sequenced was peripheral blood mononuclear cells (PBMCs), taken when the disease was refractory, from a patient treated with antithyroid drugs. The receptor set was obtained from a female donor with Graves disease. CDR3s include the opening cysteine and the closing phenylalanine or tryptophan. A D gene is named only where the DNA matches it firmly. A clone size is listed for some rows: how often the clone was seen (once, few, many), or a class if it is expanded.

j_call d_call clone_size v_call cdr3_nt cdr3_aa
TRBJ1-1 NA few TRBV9 TGTGCCAGCAGCGTAGGGGTCCATTGGCTGAACACTGAAGCTTTCTTT CASSVGVHWLNTEAFF
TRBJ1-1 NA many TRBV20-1 TGCAGTGCTAGTGAGGGGCCGACTGAAGCTTTCTTT CSASEGPTEAFF
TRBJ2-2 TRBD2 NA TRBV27 TGTGCCAGCAGTGGGCTAGCGGGGCCCGCCGGGGAGCTGTTTTTT CASSGLAGPAGELFF
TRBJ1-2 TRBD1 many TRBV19 TGTGCCAGTACCCTGACAGGGGGAATGGTTGGCTACACCTTC CASTLTGGMVGYTF
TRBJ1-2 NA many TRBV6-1 TGTGCCAGCAGTGAATCTCACGGGGCTGCCTATGGCTACACCTTC CASSESHGAAYGYTF
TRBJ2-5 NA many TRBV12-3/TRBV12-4 TGTGCCAGCAGCCAAATTGGGGTGAAAGAGACCCAGTACTTC CASSQIGVKETQYF
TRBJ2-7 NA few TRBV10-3 TGTGCCACAACAGACAGGATGTCCTACGAGCAGTACTTC CATTDRMSYEQYF
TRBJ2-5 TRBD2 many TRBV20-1 TGCAGTGCTAGAGATGTCGCTAGCGGGGGAGGAGAGACCCAGTACTTC CSARDVASGGGETQYF
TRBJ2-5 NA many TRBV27 TGTGCCAGCAGTTTGTCCCGGGGACAAGAGACCCAGTACTTC CASSLSRGQETQYF
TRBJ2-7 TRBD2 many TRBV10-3 TGTGCCATCAGTGGGGCGGGACTAGACTCCTACGAGCAGTACTTC CAISGAGLDSYEQYF
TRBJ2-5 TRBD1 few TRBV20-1 TGCAGTGCTACCCGACAGGGGGCGCGGGAGACCCAGTACTTC CSATRQGARETQYF
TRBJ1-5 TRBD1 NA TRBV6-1 TGTGCCAGCCAAAGTGGACCGGGACAGTCTTTCCGAAATCAGCCCCAGCATTTT CASQSGPGQSFRNQPQHF
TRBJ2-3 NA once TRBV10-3 TGTGCCATCAGTGACCCGGACAGAGCAGATACGCAGTATTTT CAISDPDRADTQYF
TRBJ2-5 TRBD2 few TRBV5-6 TGTGCCAGCAGCTTGACGGGACTAGCGGGAGGCCTCCTAGAAGAGACCCAGTACTTC CASSLTGLAGGLLEETQYF
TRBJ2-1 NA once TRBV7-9 TGTGCCAGCAGCTTAGAGGTGGCCCCCGGACCAAGAGGCTCCTACAATGAGCAGTTCTTC CASSLEVAPGPRGSYNEQFF
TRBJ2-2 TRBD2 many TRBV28 TGTGCCAGCAAAGAGCGGGGGGCGAACACCGGGGAGCTGTTTTTT CASKERGANTGELFF
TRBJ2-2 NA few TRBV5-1 TGCGCCAGCAGCCCGACGGGACCCGACTACTCGAACACCGGGGAGCTGTTTTTT CASSPTGPDYSNTGELFF
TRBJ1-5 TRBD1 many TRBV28 TGTGCCAGCACCCCGGCACAGGGGGCATATCAGCCCCAGCATTTT CASTPAQGAYQPQHF
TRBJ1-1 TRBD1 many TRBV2 TGTGCCAGCAGTAGACAGGGGGCAACTGAAGCTTTCTTT CASSRQGATEAFF
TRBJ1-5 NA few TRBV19 TGTGCCAGTAGTATTACCCGTGGATCAAGCAATCAGCCCCAGCATTTT CASSITRGSSNQPQHF
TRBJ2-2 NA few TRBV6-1 TGTGCCAGCAGTGAAGTACAGAGACTCACCGGGGAGCTGTTTTTT CASSEVQRLTGELFF
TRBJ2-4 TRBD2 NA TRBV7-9 TGTGCCAGCAGCTCGCAAAGTAGTGCGGGAGGGGTAAACATTCAGTACTTC CASSSQSSAGGVNIQYF
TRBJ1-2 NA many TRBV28 TGTGCCAGCATCTCCCCTGGGAACTATGGCTACACCTTC CASISPGNYGYTF
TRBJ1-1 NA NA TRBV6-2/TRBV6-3 TGTGCCAGCAGAAGACAGAACCTGAACACTGAAGCTTTCTTT CASRRQNLNTEAFF
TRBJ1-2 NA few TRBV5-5 TGTGCCAGCAGCCGCGGCGGCAACCCGATAAATGGCTACACCTTC CASSRGGNPINGYTF
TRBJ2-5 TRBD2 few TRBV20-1 TGCAGTGCTGATAAGGCTCCGGGACTAGCGCCTCAAGAGACCCAGTACTTC CSADKAPGLAPQETQYF
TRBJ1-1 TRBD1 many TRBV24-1 TGTGCCACCTCAGGGGGTGGGGGGACTGAAGCTTTCTTT CATSGGGGTEAFF
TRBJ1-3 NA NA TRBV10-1 TGCGCCAGCACTGAGACGGGAAGCTCTGGAAACACCATATATTTT CASTETGSSGNTIYF
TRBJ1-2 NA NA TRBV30 TGTGCCTGGAAAGGACTCTACTATGGCTACACCTTC CAWKGLYYGYTF
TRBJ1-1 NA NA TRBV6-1 TGTGCCAGCAGTGATCCGGGACTCATGAACACTGAAGCTTTCTTT CASSDPGLMNTEAFF
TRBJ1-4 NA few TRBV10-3 TGTGCCATCAGTGAGTCGATTACCGGGAATGAAAAACTGTTTTTT CAISESITGNEKLFF
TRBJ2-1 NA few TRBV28 TGTGCCAGCAGTATCCCGGGAGAAGGGTACAATGAGCAGTTCTTC CASSIPGEGYNEQFF
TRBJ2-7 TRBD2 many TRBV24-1 TGTGCCACCAGTGATTCAACTAGCGGGACCTACGGTCAGTACTTC CATSDSTSGTYGQYF
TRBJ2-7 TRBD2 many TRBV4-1 TGCGCCAGCAGACCAGCGGGAACGAGCTCCTACGAGCAGTACTTC CASRPAGTSSYEQYF
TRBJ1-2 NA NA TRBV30 TGTGCCTGGAGTGTACGGCGGTCATATGGCTACACCTTC CAWSVRRSYGYTF
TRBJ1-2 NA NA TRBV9 TGTGCCAGCAGCGTAGACGGGGGCGCAGGGTATGGCTACACCTTC CASSVDGGAGYGYTF
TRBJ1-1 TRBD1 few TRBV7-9 TGTGCCAGCAGCCAAGCCTGGACAGGGGGAACTGAAGCTTTCTTT CASSQAWTGGTEAFF
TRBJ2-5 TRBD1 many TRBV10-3 TGTGCCATCAGGGGACAGCCTCAAGAGACCCAGTACTTC CAIRGQPQETQYF
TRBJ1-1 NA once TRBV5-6 TGTGCCAGCAGCTTTTTTGCGCAACGGGACAAAGAAACTGAAGCTTTCTTT CASSFFAQRDKETEAFF
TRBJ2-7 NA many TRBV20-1 TGCAGTGCTAGCCTGGACAGATACGAGCAGTACTTC CSASLDRYEQYF
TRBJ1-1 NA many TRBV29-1 TGCAGCGTTGGAACAGGGCTACTCGTTGAAGCTTTCTTT CSVGTGLLVEAFF